This T cell receptor (beta chain) was captured in a study of T-cell reconstitution after alpha-beta-depleted transplantation in children. Construction of the TCRbeta library involved unique molecular identifiers. One entry per CDR3 protein results from TCRdb running MiXCR on the PCR reads. The sample holds under 85,000 distinct CDR3 sequences, approximately 18% seen once. This clonotype was recorded many times. The antigen is undetermined. This CDR3 comprises 12 residues. Trimming took 6 bases from V and 4 from J, leaving 4 bases between them. General study results and limits: Roughly two months post-transplant, alpha-beta T cells reportedly originated from several hundred graft clones that had expanded. Diversity and T-cell counts at one year after transplant derived mostly from new T cells. High day-60 TCRbeta diversity in some patients came from surviving recipient T cells and thymic progenitors.

This sequence originates from a male patient aged 2-10 years who had a stem cell transplant for acute lymphoblastic leukemia, so the T cells may come from the graft donor. Material: PBMCs, mostly from graft donor cells, obtained 360 days after TCRalphabeta/CD19-depleted stem cell transplant. The chain carries TRBV12-3 or TRBV12-4 and TRBJ2-6, with D unclear. The CDR3 here is CASRRGANVLTF. The DNA for the CDR3 is TGTGCCAGCAGAAGGGGGGCCAACGTCCTGACTTTC.